Each of the 4 T cell receptor beta chains below was sequenced from the same sample in a study of tumor-infiltrating lymphocytes in primary liver carcinoma. From unsorted bulk tissue weighing roughly 19-32 mg, DNA and RNA were co-extracted. Production of TCR beta cDNA used roughly 480 ng total RNA together with a constant-region primer. Three nested multiplex PCR rounds of slightly modified ARM-PCR generated TCR beta libraries. The study ran its first two PCR rounds for approximately 10 cycles each, using TRBV1-TRBV30 forward primers and a C-beta reverse primer. Each CDR3 protein gets one entry after TCRdb re-called the multiplex PCR reads with MiXCR. The sample contains approximately 80,000 distinct CDR3 sequences, roughly 72% of which appear only once. Material for sequencing was tumor-adjacent normal liver tissue. The receptors originated from a man aged 35-49 years with primary liver carcinoma and hepatitis B virus infection.

A word on this clonotype: No conserved phenylalanine or tryptophan ends this CDR3, so it is likely a read error. The DNA is left out, because the CDR3 cannot be placed on it with certainty; the CDR3 is given as TCRdb lists it. The chain recombines TRBV29-1 with TRBJ2-7. Germline CDR1 SQVTM, CDR2 ANQGSEA. The CDR3 sequence runs 13 residues, both termini included. CDR3 region: CSALASRSYEQHL.

The CDR3 region is CASSQSQGARQPRHF. The CDR3 region has the DNA TGTGCCAGCAGCCAATCTCAGGGGGCGAGACAGCCCAGGCATTTT. The chain uses TRBV16 and TRBJ1-5, with TRBD1 matching over 8 bases. J lost 15 bases, V lost 0 bases, and 13 bases had no gene match. Germline lookup yields CDR1 KGHSY and CDR2 FQNENV. The length of the CDR3 is 15 residues. The full variable domain, rest sourced from reference TRBV16 and TRBJ1-5, is GEEVAQTPKHLVRGEGQKAKLYCAPIKGHSYVFWYQQVLKNEFKFLISFQNENVFDETGMPKERFSAKCLPNSPCSLEIQATKLEDSAVYFCASSQSQGARQPRHFGDGTRLSIL.

The chain has TRBV6-5 and TRBJ1-2; D remains unclear. Germline assignment: CDR1 MNHEY and CDR2 SVGAGI. This CDR3 region has 12 residues. V was trimmed by 9 bases and J by 8 bases, leaving 16 bases between them. The CDR3 DNA sequence: TGTGCCAGTAGCCCTGGCGTCACGGGCTACACCTTC. It yields the protein CASSPGVTGYTF.

Of note for this clonotype: At one boundary the junction diverges from the germline segment, which might be a read error. The chain employs TRBV5-6 and TRBJ2-7; D is unresolved. CDR1 is SGHDT and CDR2 is YYEEEE in the germline V gene. The CDR3 runs 14 residues. CDR3 amino acids: CASSLGAGSYEKYF. CDR3 DNA: TGTGCCAGCAGCTTGGGAGCAGGTTCCTACGAGAAGTACTTC.